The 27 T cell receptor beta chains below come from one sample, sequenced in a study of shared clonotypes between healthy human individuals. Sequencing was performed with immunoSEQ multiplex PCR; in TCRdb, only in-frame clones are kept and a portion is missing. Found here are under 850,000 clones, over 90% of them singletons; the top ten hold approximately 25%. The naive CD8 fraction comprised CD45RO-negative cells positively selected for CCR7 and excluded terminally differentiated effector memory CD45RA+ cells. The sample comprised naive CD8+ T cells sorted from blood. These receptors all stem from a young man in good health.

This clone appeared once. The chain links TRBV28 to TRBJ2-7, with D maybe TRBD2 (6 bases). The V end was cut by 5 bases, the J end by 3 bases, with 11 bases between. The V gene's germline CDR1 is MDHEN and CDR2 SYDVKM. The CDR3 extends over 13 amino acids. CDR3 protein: CASSPKDYYEQYF. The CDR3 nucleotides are TGTGCCAGCAGTCCCAAGGACTACTACGAGCAGTACTTC.

CDR3 sequence: CASSYSGDGDGYTF. For the CDR3, the DNA is TGTGCCAGCAGTTACTCGGGGGACGGTGATGGCTACACCTTC. V usage is TRBV6-6 and J usage is TRBJ1-2; possible D gene TRBD1, 5 bases. The germline gives CDR1 MNHNY, CDR2 SVGAGI (reference sequence). V was pared by 0 bases and J by 6 bases, with 11 bases between. The CDR3 sequence is 14 residues long.

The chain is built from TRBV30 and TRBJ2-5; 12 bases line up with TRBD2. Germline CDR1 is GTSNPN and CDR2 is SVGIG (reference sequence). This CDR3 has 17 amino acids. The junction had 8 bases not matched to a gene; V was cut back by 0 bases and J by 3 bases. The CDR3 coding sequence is TGTGCCTGGAGTGTAAAACCGGGACTAGCGGGCGAAGAGACCCAGTACTTC. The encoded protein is CAWSVKPGLAGEETQYF.

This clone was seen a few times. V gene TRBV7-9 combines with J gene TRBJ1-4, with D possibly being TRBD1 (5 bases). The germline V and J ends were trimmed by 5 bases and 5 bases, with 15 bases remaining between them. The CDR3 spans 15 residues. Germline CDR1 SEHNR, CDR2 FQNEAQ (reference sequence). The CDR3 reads CASSPVGTGNEKLFF. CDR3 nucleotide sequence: TGTGCCAGCAGCCCTGTTGGGACCGGGAATGAAAAACTGTTTTTT.

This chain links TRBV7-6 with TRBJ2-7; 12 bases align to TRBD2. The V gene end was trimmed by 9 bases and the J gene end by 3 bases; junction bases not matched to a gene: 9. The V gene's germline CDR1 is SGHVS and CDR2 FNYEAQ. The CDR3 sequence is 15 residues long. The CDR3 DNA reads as TGTGCCAGTAAACTGGAGACTAGCGGGAGCTACGAGCAGTACTTC. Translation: CASKLETSGSYEQYF.

CDR3 amino acids: CASSFYPSSSYEQYF. CDR3 DNA sequence: TGTGCCAGCAGCTTTTACCCTTCCAGCTCCTACGAGCAGTACTTC. V is TRBV7-9 and J is TRBJ2-7; D uncertain. V gave up 3 bases and J gave up 0 bases, with 12 bases separating them. The CDR3 runs to 15 residues. CDR1 SEHNR and CDR2 FQNEAQ come from the germline V gene (reference sequence).

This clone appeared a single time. This CDR3 reads CASSIRPENEQFF. The CDR3 coding sequence is TGTGCCAGTAGTATAAGGCCCGAGAATGAGCAGTTCTTC. This chain uses TRBV19 with TRBJ2-1; D ambiguous. The V gene's germline CDR1 is LNHDA and CDR2 SQIVND (reference sequence). This CDR3 has 13 amino acids. Between the trimmed V and J ends, which lost 2 bases and 7 bases, there was a span of 9 bases.

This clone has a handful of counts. DNA of the CDR3: TGTGCCAGCAGTGAACTAGCGGGAGGAACGAACACCGGGGAGCTGTTTTTT. This encodes CASSELAGGTNTGELFF. The V and J genes are TRBV6-1 and TRBJ2-2; 11 nucleotides agree with TRBD2. The CDR3 consists of 17 residues. J gave up 0 bases and V 2 bases, and 2 bases lay outside the gene matches. Germline lookup yields CDR1 MNHNS and CDR2 SASEGT.

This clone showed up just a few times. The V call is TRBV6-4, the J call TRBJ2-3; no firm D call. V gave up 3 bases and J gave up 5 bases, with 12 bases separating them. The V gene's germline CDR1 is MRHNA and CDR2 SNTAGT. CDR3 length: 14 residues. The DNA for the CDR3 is TGTGCCAGCAGTGAGGAGCTGATGGTAGATACGCAGTATTTT. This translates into CASSEELMVDTQYF.

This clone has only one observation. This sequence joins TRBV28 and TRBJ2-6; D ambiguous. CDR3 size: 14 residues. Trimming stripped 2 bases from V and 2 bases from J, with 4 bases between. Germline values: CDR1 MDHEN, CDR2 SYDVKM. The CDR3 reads CASSLRAGANVLTF. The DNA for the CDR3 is TGTGCCAGCAGTTTAAGGGCTGGGGCCAACGTCCTGACTTTC.

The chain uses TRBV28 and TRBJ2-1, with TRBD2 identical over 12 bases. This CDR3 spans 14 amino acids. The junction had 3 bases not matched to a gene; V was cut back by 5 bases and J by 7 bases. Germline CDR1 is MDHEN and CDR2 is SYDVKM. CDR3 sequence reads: CASSASGRVNEQFF. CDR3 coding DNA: TGTGCCAGCAGTGCTAGCGGGAGGGTTAATGAGCAGTTCTTC.

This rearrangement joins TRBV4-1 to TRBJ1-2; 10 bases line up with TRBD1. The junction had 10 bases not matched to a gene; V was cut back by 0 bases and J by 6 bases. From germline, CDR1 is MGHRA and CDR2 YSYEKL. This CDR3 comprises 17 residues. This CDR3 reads CASSQDRLLGQGNGYTF. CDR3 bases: TGCGCCAGCAGCCAAGATAGACTCTTGGGACAGGGGAATGGCTACACCTTC.

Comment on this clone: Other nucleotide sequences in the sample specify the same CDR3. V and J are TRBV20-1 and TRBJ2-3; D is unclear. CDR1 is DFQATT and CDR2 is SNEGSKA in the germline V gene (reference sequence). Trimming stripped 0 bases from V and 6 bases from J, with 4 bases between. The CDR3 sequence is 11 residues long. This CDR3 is CSAREVDTQYF. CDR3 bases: TGCAGTGCTAGAGAGGTGGATACGCAGTATTTT.

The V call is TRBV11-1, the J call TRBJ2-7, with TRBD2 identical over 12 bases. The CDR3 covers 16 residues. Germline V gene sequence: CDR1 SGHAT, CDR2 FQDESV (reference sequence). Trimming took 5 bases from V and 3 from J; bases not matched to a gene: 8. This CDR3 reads CASSLTRLAGDYEQYF. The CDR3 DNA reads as TGTGCCAGCAGCCTAACCCGACTAGCGGGAGACTACGAGCAGTACTTC.

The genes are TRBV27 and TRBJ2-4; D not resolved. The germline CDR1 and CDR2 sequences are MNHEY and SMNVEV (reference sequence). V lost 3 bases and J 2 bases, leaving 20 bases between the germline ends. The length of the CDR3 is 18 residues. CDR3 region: CASSLRFESVVTKNIQYF. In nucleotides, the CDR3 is TGTGCCAGCAGTTTGAGGTTCGAGTCCGTCGTAACCAAAAACATTCAGTACTTC.

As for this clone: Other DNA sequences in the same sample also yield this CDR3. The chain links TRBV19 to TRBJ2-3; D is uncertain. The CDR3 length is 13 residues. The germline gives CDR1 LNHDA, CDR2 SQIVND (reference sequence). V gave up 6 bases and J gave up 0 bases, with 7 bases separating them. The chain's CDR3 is CASSPISTDTQYF. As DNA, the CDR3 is TGTGCCAGTAGCCCTATAAGCACAGATACGCAGTATTTT.

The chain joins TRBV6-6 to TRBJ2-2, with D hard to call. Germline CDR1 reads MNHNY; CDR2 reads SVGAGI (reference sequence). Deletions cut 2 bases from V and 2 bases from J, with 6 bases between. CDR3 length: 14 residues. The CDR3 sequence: CASSYGLNTGELFF. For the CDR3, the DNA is TGTGCCAGCAGTTACGGGCTAAACACCGGGGAGCTGTTTTTT.

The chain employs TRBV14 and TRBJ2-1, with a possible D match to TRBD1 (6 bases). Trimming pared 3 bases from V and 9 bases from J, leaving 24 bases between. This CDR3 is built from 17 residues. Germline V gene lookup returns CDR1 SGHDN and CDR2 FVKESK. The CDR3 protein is CASSHHDEQGSHAEQFF. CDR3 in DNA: TGTGCCAGCAGCCATCACGACGAGCAGGGGTCGCACGCTGAGCAGTTCTTC.

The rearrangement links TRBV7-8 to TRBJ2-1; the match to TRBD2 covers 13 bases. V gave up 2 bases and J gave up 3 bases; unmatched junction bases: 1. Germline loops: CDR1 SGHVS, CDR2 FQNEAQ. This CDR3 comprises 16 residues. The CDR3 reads CASSLRTSGSYNEQFF. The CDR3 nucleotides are TGTGCCAGCAGCTTAAGGACTAGCGGGAGCTACAATGAGCAGTTCTTC. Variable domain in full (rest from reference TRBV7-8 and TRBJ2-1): GAGVSQSPRYKVAKRGQDVALRCDPISGHVSLFWYQQALGQGPEFLTYFQNEAQLDKSGLPSDRFFAERPEGSVSTLKIQRTQQEDSAVYLCASSLRTSGSYNEQFFGPGTRLTVL.

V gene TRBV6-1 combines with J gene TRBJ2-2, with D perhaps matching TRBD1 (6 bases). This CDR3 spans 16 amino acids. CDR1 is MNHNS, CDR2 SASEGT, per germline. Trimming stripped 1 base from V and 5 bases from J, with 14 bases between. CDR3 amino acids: CASSEVNRVVTGELFF. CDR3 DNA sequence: TGTGCCAGCAGTGAAGTTAACAGGGTTGTTACCGGGGAGCTGTTTTTT.

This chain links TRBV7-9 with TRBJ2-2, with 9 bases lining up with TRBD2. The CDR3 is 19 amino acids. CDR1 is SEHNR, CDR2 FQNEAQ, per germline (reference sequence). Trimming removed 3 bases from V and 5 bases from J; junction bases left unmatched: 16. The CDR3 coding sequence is TGTGCCAGCAGCTTTGCTGTGGGTAGCGGGAGCGGATATACCGGGGAGCTGTTTTTT. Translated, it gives CASSFAVGSGSGYTGELFF.

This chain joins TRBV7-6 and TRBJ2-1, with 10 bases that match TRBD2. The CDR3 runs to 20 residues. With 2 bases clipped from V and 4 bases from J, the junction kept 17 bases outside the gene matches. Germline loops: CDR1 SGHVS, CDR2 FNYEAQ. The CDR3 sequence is CASSLSPPGDLAGVYNEQFF. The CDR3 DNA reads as TGTGCCAGCAGCTTAAGCCCCCCGGGGGATCTAGCGGGAGTGTACAATGAGCAGTTCTTC.

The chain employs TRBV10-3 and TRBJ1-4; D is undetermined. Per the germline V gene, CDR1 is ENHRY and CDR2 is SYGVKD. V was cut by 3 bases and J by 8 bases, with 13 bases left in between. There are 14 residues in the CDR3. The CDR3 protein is CAISDELGGEKLFF. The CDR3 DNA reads TGTGCCATCAGTGATGAACTGGGCGGGGAAAAACTGTTTTTT.

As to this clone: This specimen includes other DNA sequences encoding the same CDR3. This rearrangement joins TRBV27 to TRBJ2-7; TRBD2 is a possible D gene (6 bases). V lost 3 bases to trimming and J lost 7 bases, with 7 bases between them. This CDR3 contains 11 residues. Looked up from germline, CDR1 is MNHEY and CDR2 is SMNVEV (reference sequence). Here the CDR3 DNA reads TGTGCCAGCAGTTTTGGGGGGGAGCAGTACTTC. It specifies CASSFGGEQYF.

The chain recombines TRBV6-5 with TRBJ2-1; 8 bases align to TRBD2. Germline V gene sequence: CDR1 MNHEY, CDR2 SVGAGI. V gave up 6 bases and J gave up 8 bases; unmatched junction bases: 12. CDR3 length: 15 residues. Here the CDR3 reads CASSQSPAGVHEQFF. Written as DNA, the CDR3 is TGTGCCAGCAGCCAAAGTCCAGCGGGAGTTCATGAGCAGTTCTTC.

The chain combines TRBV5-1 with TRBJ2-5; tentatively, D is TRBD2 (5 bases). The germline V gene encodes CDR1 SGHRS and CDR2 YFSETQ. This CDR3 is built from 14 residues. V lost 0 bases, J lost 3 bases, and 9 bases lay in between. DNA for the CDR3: TGCGCCAGCAGCTTGGGGGAGAATGAAGAGACCCAGTACTTC. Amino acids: CASSLGENEETQYF.

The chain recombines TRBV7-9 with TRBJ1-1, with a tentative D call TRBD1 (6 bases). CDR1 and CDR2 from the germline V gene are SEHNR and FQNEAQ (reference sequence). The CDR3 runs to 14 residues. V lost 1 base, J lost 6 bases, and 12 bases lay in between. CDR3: CASSLVQGGAEAFF. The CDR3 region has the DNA TGTGCCAGCAGCTTAGTACAGGGTGGCGCTGAAGCTTTCTTT.